The 15 T cell receptor beta chains presented below share a single source sample, sequenced in a study of CD8 T cells in ankylosing spondylitis listed by TCRdb under 2017. The paper's findings and limits, for the study overall: A TCR beta motif made up of several highly homologous amino acid variants appeared to be characteristic of blood from ankylosing spondylitis patients.

Antigen specificity for these receptors is unknown. Libraries were built with 5' RACE. The sequencing machine was an Illumina HiSeq 2500. TCRdb's own reprocessing of the public reads used fastp at Q25 and MiXCR and kept productive beta chains. Identical CDR3 protein sequences are pooled into one entry, listed with their most common genes and DNA. For this sample there are fewer than 400,000 distinct CDR3 sequences; around 24% appear just once. The ten largest clonotypes hold 16% of the sample. The sequencing sample was made of blood, either unsorted or a sorted T cell fraction (not recorded which). The receptors originated from a male donor with ankylosing spondylitis.

This rearrangement joins TRBV3-1 to TRBJ2-7, with TRBD1 matching over 10 bases. The germline V gene encodes CDR1 LGHDT and CDR2 YNNKEL (reference sequence). This CDR3 spans 15 amino acids. V lost 3 bases to trimming and J lost 5 bases; unmatched junction nucleotides: 7. The CDR3 DNA reads TGTGCCAGCAGCCAGACGACAGGGGGCTTTGACGAGCAGTACTTC. This encodes CASSQTTGGFDEQYF.

The sample holds a few counts of this clonotype. This sequence joins TRBV14 and TRBJ2-7, with 7 bases identical to TRBD1. CDR1 and CDR2 (germline): SGHDN, FVKESK. Trimming took 3 bases from V and 2 from J; bases not matched to a gene: 10. This CDR3 spans 16 amino acids. CDR3 nucleotides: TGTGCCAGCAGCCATCTAATGGGCAGGGGGACCTACGAGCAGTACTTC. Translated: CASSHLMGRGTYEQYF.

This clonotype turned up a few times. This chain joins TRBV6-2 or TRBV6-3 and TRBJ2-7; D may be TRBD1 (5 bases). The CDR3 length is 13 residues. The germline V gene encodes CDR1 MNHEY and CDR2 SVGEGT. Trimming took 6 bases from V and 3 from J, leaving 12 bases between them. CDR3 coding DNA: TGTGCCAGCAGCATCGACAGAGACTACGAGCAGTACTTC. Amino acid sequence: CASSIDRDYEQYF.

V and J are TRBV21-1 and TRBJ2-1; the D call of TRBD1 is as the table states it, not checked on the DNA. TRBV21-1 is tagged as a pseudogene. The CDR3 is 15 residues long. CDR3 amino acids: CASSAPGFELNEQFF. CDR3 nucleotide sequence: TGTGCCAGCAGCGCACCGGGGTTCGAGCTCAATGAGCAGTTCTTC.

This clonotype was seen only a few times. The rearrangement links TRBV12-3 or TRBV12-4 to TRBJ2-7; D might be TRBD1 (5 bases). Trimming took 5 bases from V and 3 from J, leaving 8 bases between them. The length of the CDR3 is 12 residues. The CDR3, as DNA: TGTGCCAGCAGTCATGACAGCTACGAGCAGTACTTC. Its protein product is CASSHDSYEQYF.

In this sample, this clonotype turned up a few times. This chain connects TRBV29-1 to TRBJ2-7; tentatively, D is TRBD2 (7 bases). Germline V lookup: CDR1 SQVTM, CDR2 ANQGSEA. There are 13 residues in the CDR3. Trimming shortened V by 3 bases and J by 6 bases, and 15 bases separated the two germline ends. This CDR3 is CSVDRRGGAEQYF. The CDR3, as DNA: TGCAGCGTTGACCGGAGGGGGGGAGCCGAGCAGTACTTC.

This clonotype came up a few times. The chain combines TRBV20-1 with TRBJ2-7, with TRBD2 matching over 9 bases. Trimming removed 1 base from V and 4 bases from J; junction bases left unmatched: 8. This CDR3 is 15 amino acids long. CDR1 is DFQATT, CDR2 SNEGSKA, per germline (reference sequence). The CDR3 nucleotides read TGCAGTGCTAGAGCGCCCAGTAGCGGGAGTTACGAGCAGTACTTC. Translation gives CSARAPSSGSYEQYF.

This clonotype has more than one count but fewer than ten. The chain has TRBV29-1 and TRBJ2-1; TRBD2 matches at 11 bases. Germline assignment: CDR1 SQVTM and CDR2 ANQGSEA. The CDR3 extends over 14 amino acids. V trimming: 6 bases; J trimming: 3 bases; junction bases outside the gene matches: 4. The CDR3 reads CSVAGLAGYNEQFF. CDR3 coding DNA: TGCAGCGTCGCAGGACTAGCGGGCTACAATGAGCAGTTCTTC.

For the CDR3, the DNA is TGCAGTGCTAGAGGAGGGCGAGCGGGATTTTGGGGTGAGCAGTTCTTC. It encodes CSARGGRAGFWGEQFF. The chain combines TRBV20-1 with TRBJ2-1, with 7 bases fitting TRBD2. Losses at the gene ends were 1 base for V and 9 bases for J; bases not matched to a gene: 15. This CDR3 has 16 amino acids. Germline CDR1 reads DFQATT; CDR2 reads SNEGSKA (reference sequence).

V is TRBV11-2 and J is TRBJ2-1; D remains unclear. Germline-derived CDR1 and CDR2 are SGHAT and FQNNGV. V was shortened by 0 bases and J by 7 bases, with 10 bases between the two germline ends. CDR3 size: 14 residues. The CDR3 loop reads CASSLDSLGNEQFF. The CDR3 DNA reads as TGTGCCAGCAGCTTAGATAGTCTAGGGAATGAGCAGTTCTTC.

This clonotype was found a few times. The V gene is TRBV12-5, the J gene TRBJ1-5, with TRBD1 identical over 9 bases. Looked up from germline, CDR1 is LGHNT and CDR2 is FRNRAP. With 0 bases clipped from V and 1 base from J, the junction kept 4 bases outside the gene matches. The CDR3 runs 17 residues. CDR3 amino acids: CASGLVGTGRSNQPQHF. CDR3 coding DNA: TGTGCTAGTGGTTTGGTGGGGACAGGGAGGAGCAATCAGCCCCAGCATTTT.

In this sample, this clonotype turned up a few times. The chain has TRBV12-3 or TRBV12-4 and TRBJ2-2; 8 bases are shared with TRBD1. Losses at the gene ends were 5 bases for V and 0 bases for J; bases not matched to a gene: 14. The CDR3 has 19 residues. This chain's CDR3 is CASSPQGAVITTNTGELFF. CDR3 nucleotide sequence: TGTGCCAGCAGTCCGCAGGGGGCGGTGATTACAACGAACACCGGGGAGCTGTTTTTT.

CDR3 sequence reads: CSSMVGYGQPQHF. CDR3 sequence (DNA): TGCAGTTCCATGGTGGGATATGGTCAGCCCCAGCATTTT. The gene calls are TRBV20-1 and TRBJ1-5; D not certain. Deletions cut 8 bases from V and 6 bases from J, with 17 bases between. The CDR3 spans 13 residues. Germline lookup yields CDR1 DFQATT and CDR2 SNEGSKA (reference sequence).

This clonotype was found a few times. The chain is built from TRBV3-1 and TRBJ2-5, with D perhaps being TRBD1 or TRBD2 (6 bases each). CDR1 is LGHDT, CDR2 YNNKEL, per germline (reference sequence). The CDR3 has 15 residues. Trimming took off 0 bases at V and 5 bases at J, with 13 bases between the two ends. The CDR3 DNA sequence: TGTGCCAGCAGCCAAGATCTTGTGGGGGGCGAGACCCAGTACTTC. Translating gives CASSQDLVGGETQYF.

The chain couples TRBV5-1 to TRBJ2-1; 10 bases are shared with TRBD2. Germline assignment: CDR1 SGHRS and CDR2 YFSETQ. CDR3 size: 14 residues. V was clipped by 2 bases and J by 6 bases; unmatched bases: 2. CDR3 region: CASSLTSGANEQFF. Written as DNA, the CDR3 is TGCGCCAGCAGCTTAACTAGCGGGGCCAATGAGCAGTTCTTC.